This T cell receptor beta chain derives from a study of beta chain features in type 1 diabetes. About the study: Healthy donors, compared against patients, showed similar age, gender and cell yields. Findings and limits, study-wide: Moderate yet significant TCRB CDR3 shortening was seen in Type 1 diabetes patients in all four CD4+ subsets. Possible PCR preference for shorter templates applied equally to patients and controls.

The whole isolated RNA underwent reverse transcription, so sequencing captured expressed TCRB transcripts. About 3.5 million reads, on average, came from each naive, central memory and regulatory T cell sample. This table comes from immunoSEQ multiplex PCR, and its TCRdb copy is limited to in-frame clones, with some not included. This sample yields 150,000 or so clones, of which about 8.3% are seen a single time; around 0.5% belongs to the top ten. CDR1 GTSNPN and CDR2 SVGIG come from the germline V gene (reference sequence). The J segment lost 10 bases and the V segment lost 0 bases, leaving 0 bases of the junction unmatched. This CDR3 spans 11 amino acids. As to this clone: What it recognizes is unknown.

One heparinised blood draw averaging approximately 100 mL was given by each donor. This chain links TRBV30 with TRBJ2-3, with 8 nucleotides matching TRBD1. The TCR originated in a woman aged 18-30 years with type 1 diabetes. The sequenced sample was central memory CD4+ T cells from blood. The CDR3 region has the DNA TGTGCCTGGAGTGTACAGGGGGCGCAGTATTTT. Translated, it gives CAWSVQGAQYF.